Here is one T cell receptor (beta chain) with its context. The data are from a study of cytomegalovirus exposure and HLA in healthy donors. The PCR ran on 60 Vbeta and 13 Jbeta primers. Study processing details: In a later analysis, around 11 million of tens of millions of unique beta chains occurred in at least two donors. Sequencing used immunoSEQ multiplex PCR; TCRdb keeps in-frame clones, though not all of them. V, J and clone size were drawn from that table, and D and trimming were deduced from the DNA. The repertoire consists of 150,000 to 200,000 clones, with over 65% occurring once and the leading ten covering around 3.5%. The germline CDR1 and CDR2 sequences are LNHDA and SQIVND (reference sequence). The CDR3 runs 14 residues. V was pared by 5 bases and J by 2 bases, with 3 bases of the junction left unmatched.

The sample comprised PBMCs. The gene calls are TRBV19 and TRBJ2-5; TRBD1 matches at 9 bases. The sequence came from a woman in her fifties or sixties in good health and CMV-seropositive. The CDR3 spells CASSLGQGQETQYF. CDR3 nucleotides: TGTGCCAGTAGTCTCGGACAGGGGCAAGAGACCCAGTACTTC.